The clone carrying this T cell receptor beta chain was observed a single time. As handled by the study authors: Reference gene primer amplification gave nucleated cell count estimates. Profiling relied on immunoSEQ multiplex PCR, and the TCRdb table lists in-frame clones only, not all of them. V, J and clone size derive from that table, while D and trimming were established from the DNA sequence. The sample shows 30,000 to 35,000 clones, about 89% of them seen only once. The sample is drawn from a study of blood T cell repertoires in COVID-19. Background on the study: Material from acute and convalescent COVID-19 was sourced from the United States, Italy and Spain. Sources were T cells, B-cell-depleted T cells, or PBMCs; the material itself was cDNA or gDNA.

V lost 6 bases, J lost 2 bases, and 14 bases stayed unmatched. Germline V gives CDR1 MDHEN, CDR2 SYDVKM. This CDR3 contains 19 residues. This receptor was obtained from a human donor in a cohort sampled during active COVID-19. The sequencing sample was made of peripheral blood. The gene calls are TRBV28 and TRBJ1-6, with 9 bases that match TRBD1. CDR3 residues: CASSRVTGGLIAYNSPLHF. The CDR3 nucleotides are TGTGCCAGCAGCCGGGTTACAGGGGGCCTTATCGCCTATAATTCACCCCTCCACTTT. Supplemented by reference TRBV28 and TRBJ1-6, the full variable domain reads DVKVTQSSRYLVKRTGEKVFLECVQDMDHENMFWYRQDPGLGLRLIYFSYDVKMKEKGDIPEGYSVSREKKERFSLILESASTNQTSMYLCASSRVTGGLIAYNSPLHFGNGTRLTVT.